This T cell receptor (beta chain) emerged from a study of T-cell memory formation after mild COVID-19 (dated by TCRdb to 2020 to 2023). General notes on the study: TCR sequence clusters from the two donors were largely donor specific. Longitudinal TCRalpha and TCRbeta repertoire sequencing tracked T-cell clones expanding and contracting after mild COVID-19 in a couple of donors. The cohort was made up of two young adult volunteers, one female and one male, who were previously healthy. Here is what the overall study found, with its caveats: SARS-CoV-2 specificity was not confirmed for the second-wave clones peaking on day 37. Clones contracting from day 15 to 85 had balanced CD4/CD8 phenotypes, while a second wave expanding from day 15 to 37 was biased towards CD4+. The study included only two mild cases, and larger cohorts that include severe cases with pre-infection samples were judged to be necessary. Some responding clones were detected in pre-infection memory, suggesting pre-existing cross-reactive memory T cells joined the SARS-CoV-2 response. Contracting CD4+ clones were found mainly in CM and EM memory subsets, while CD8+ clones were enriched in EMRA.

Only a few counts were recorded for this clonotype. Its antigen is not yet known. No qualities accompany the bases; no much larger clone lies one base away. Ficoll-Paque density gradient centrifugation was the method used to isolate PBMCs. The germline V gene (reference sequence) gives CDR1 as DFQATT and CDR2 as SNEGSKA. Clipping removes 2 bases from V and 3 bases from J, with 6 as the unmatched junction base count. The CDR3 holds 14 amino acids from the cysteine to the phenylalanine. Only the CDR3 DNA stays, 42 bases, in frame from base 1. The reads were generated on an Illumina NovaSeq 6000. TCRalpha and TCRbeta cDNA libraries were built by 5'RACE with constant-segment primers, adding sample barcodes and unique molecular identifiers. Trizol reagent was used to extract RNA from every sample. Libraries were amplified in two PCR steps, with a second sample barcode and Illumina TruSeq adapters added in the second step. Sequencing of the libraries was done on an Illumina NovaSeq, producing 2 x 150 bp paired-end reads. The source study handled its data this way. Reads were demultiplexed and collapsed into UMI-guided consensus sequences with migec v1.2.7. Using mixcr v2.1.11, the UMI consensuses were aligned to TRA and TRB V and J templates and assembled into clonotypes. A clonotype was counted as expanded or contracted only if both edgeR and NoisET called the change significant, with noise models trained on biological replicates. For edgeR calls, the cutoffs were a false discovery rate-adjusted p below 0.01 and a log2 fold-change threshold of 1. As an exploratory analysis of dynamics, PCA with hierarchical clustering was applied to max-normalized trajectories of the 1000 most abundant clonotypes. Separately sequenced CD4+ and CD8+ repertoires were used to assign the CD4 or CD8 phenotype of responding clones. TCRdb reprocessed the public reads (quality trimming at Q25 with fastp, clone calling with MiXCR) and kept in-frame beta chains. Under each unique CDR3 protein, matching rows form one entry showing the most common genes and DNA. These V and J calls derive from TCRdb rather than the authors' analysis. The table for this sample lists 350,000 or so distinct CDR3 sequences; under 25% of them were counted only once. Of the sample, around 13% falls within the top ten clones.

Material for sequencing was PBMCs or a T cell subset sorted from them (not recorded which). This TCR was recovered from an adult woman who had mild COVID-19 (a few samples of this study predate the infection). The sample titles of this study are shuffled in the database, so cell type and time point are left out; the donor was told from shared clones. The chain links TRBV20-1 with TRBJ2-7; 8 middle bases align to TRBD2. The CDR3 reads CSARSQRGIYEQYF. Here is the DNA: TGCAGTGCTAGAAGCCAGCGGGGGATCTACGAGCAGTACTTC.